The rows below give T cell receptor beta chains drawn from one sample of a study of blood T cell repertoires in COVID-19. Libraries were prepared by immunoSEQ multiplex PCR; TCRdb keeps only in-frame clonotypes and omits some of them. The data contain 250,000 to 300,000 clones, about 85% of them singletons. The sample taken for sequencing was peripheral blood. All receptors come from a woman between 50 and 59 years old who had recovered from COVID-19. The CDR3 runs from the conserved cysteine through the conserved F or W. D genes are given only for firm matches. Some rows mark clone size as missing; the rest say once, few, many or name a class of expanded clone.

TRBD1	TRBV7-8	TRBJ2-7	NA	CASSLLGQGTYEQYF	TGTGCCAGCAGCTTGTTGGGACAGGGCACCTACGAGCAGTACTTC
TRBD1	TRBV10-3	TRBJ1-5	NA	CAISDHDRVSNQPQHF	TGTGCCATCAGTGACCATGACAGGGTAAGCAATCAGCCCCAGCATTTT
NA	TRBV7-3	TRBJ1-3	once	CASSPANSGNTIYF	TGTGCCAGCAGCCCCGCGAACTCTGGAAACACCATATATTTT
TRBD2	TRBV3-1/TRBV3-2	TRBJ2-7	NA	CASSQGRGGHEQYF	TGTGCCAGCAGCCAAGGACGGGGGGGGCACGAGCAGTACTTC
TRBD2	TRBV6-5	TRBJ2-7	NA	CASSYSSGSSYEQYF	TGTGCCAGCAGTTATTCTAGCGGTAGCTCCTACGAGCAGTACTTC
NA	TRBV7-3	TRBJ2-1	NA	CASSLTPGSYNEQFF	TGTGCCAGCAGCTTAACTCCAGGTTCCTACAATGAGCAGTTCTTC
TRBD1	TRBV7-2	TRBJ1-2	NA	CASSFSGQGALVGYTF	TGTGCCAGCAGCTTTTCGGGGCAGGGGGCTCTAGTTGGCTACACCTTC
NA	TRBV10-3	TRBJ1-2	once	CAISESQDYGYTF	TGTGCCATCAGTGAGTCACAGGACTATGGCTACACCTTC
NA	TRBV7-2	TRBJ2-3	NA	CASSSTRTAFTDTQYF	TGTGCCAGCAGCTCCACCCGGACAGCCTTTACAGATACGCAGTATTTT
TRBD2	TRBV24-1	TRBJ2-7	NA	CATSDLGTSAYEQYF	TGTGCCACCAGTGATTTAGGGACTAGCGCCTACGAGCAGTACTTC
TRBD1	TRBV4-1	TRBJ2-3	once	CASSRERTGGLGDTQYF	TGCGCCAGCAGCCGGGAAAGGACAGGGGGCCTCGGAGATACGCAGTATTTT
TRBD1	TRBV2	TRBJ1-2	NA	CASSEQVSTGTVRYTF	TGTGCCAGCAGTGAGCAAGTTTCGACAGGGACTGTGCGCTACACCTTC
NA	TRBV19	TRBJ2-2	NA	CASSIEAGWREAGELFF	TGTGCCAGTAGTATAGAGGCCGGGTGGAGGGAGGCCGGGGAGCTGTTTTTT
NA	TRBV15	TRBJ1-2	once	CATSREGGGYTF	TGTGCCACCAGCAGAGAGGGGGGTGGCTACACCTTC
TRBD2	TRBV4-3	TRBJ2-3	NA	CASSQDWREGGTDTQYF	TGCGCCAGCAGCCAAGATTGGAGGGAGGGTGGCACAGATACGCAGTATTTT
TRBD1	TRBV4-3	TRBJ1-4	NA	CASSDGTGLKEKLFF	TGCGCCAGCAGCGATGGGACAGGGCTTAAGGAAAAACTGTTTTTT
TRBD1	TRBV2	TRBJ1-5	NA	CASSEVQQGNQPQHF	TGTGCCAGCAGTGAAGTACAACAGGGGAATCAGCCCCAGCATTTT
NA	TRBV18	TRBJ1-2	NA	CASSPPAQARTYGYTF	TGTGCCAGCTCACCACCAGCGCAGGCCAGGACATATGGCTACACCTTC
NA	TRBV7-2	TRBJ1-1	once	CASSTQIGAEAFF	TGTGCCAGCAGCACCCAGATAGGGGCTGAAGCTTTCTTT
NA	TRBV6-2/TRBV6-3	TRBJ2-4	NA	CASSYSIPQGGRGNIQYF	TGTGCCAGCAGTTACTCGATTCCCCAAGGGGGGAGGGGAAACATTCAGTACTTC
TRBD1	TRBV10-3	TRBJ1-2	NA	CAISERTGGYGYTF	TGTGCCATCAGTGAGAGAACAGGGGGATATGGCTACACCTTC
NA	TRBV6-6	TRBJ1-2	NA	CASVEGTGSPNYGYTF	TGTGCCAGCGTCGAGGGAACGGGGTCGCCTAACTATGGCTACACCTTC
NA	TRBV6-5	TRBJ1-2	NA	CASSSGSDANYGYTF	TGTGCCAGCAGTTCAGGGTCCGATGCCAACTATGGCTACACCTTC
NA	TRBV28	TRBJ2-4	NA	CASSFVSAKNIQYF	TGTGCCAGCAGTTTCGTCTCGGCCAAAAACATTCAGTACTTC
TRBD1	TRBV9	TRBJ1-3	NA	CASSVTGSSGNTIYF	TGTGCCAGCAGCGTGACAGGGAGCTCTGGAAACACCATATATTTT
NA	TRBV7-2	TRBJ1-2	NA	CASSLGSELRRGGYTF	TGTGCCAGCAGCTTAGGATCGGAACTTCGACGCGGTGGCTACACCTTC
NA	TRBV2	TRBJ1-5	NA	CASSEREANQPQHF	TGTGCCAGCAGTGAAAGGGAGGCAAATCAGCCCCAGCATTTT
NA	TRBV7-7	TRBJ2-2	few	CASSLDSNTGELFF	TGTGCTAGCAGCCTCGACAGCAACACCGGGGAGCTGTTTTTT
NA	TRBV6-4	TRBJ1-6	few	CASRDQGAGYSPLHF	TGTGCCAGCAGGGACCAGGGTGCGGGGTATTCACCCCTCCACTTT
NA	TRBV6-2/TRBV6-3	TRBJ1-3	NA	CASRPQGLGSTGNTIYF	TGTGCCAGCAGACCTCAGGGCCTCGGCTCTACTGGAAACACCATATATTTT
TRBD1	TRBV12-3/TRBV12-4	TRBJ1-1	NA	CASRPQGSTEAFF	TGTGCCAGCAGGCCACAGGGGAGCACTGAAGCTTTCTTT
NA	TRBV7-2	TRBJ1-5	NA	CASSPGGDSNQPQHF	TGTGCCAGCAGCCCCGGGGGAGATAGCAATCAGCCCCAGCATTTT
NA	TRBV6-2/TRBV6-3	TRBJ2-7	NA	CASSLHTIMTTRQYF	TGTGCCAGCAGTTTACACACAATCATGACTACGAGGCAGTACTTC
TRBD2	TRBV28	TRBJ2-3	NA	CASSSGTSASTDTQYF	TGTGCCAGCAGTTCCGGGACTAGCGCCAGCACAGATACGCAGTATTTT
NA	TRBV27	TRBJ2-7	NA	CASSFQILGEQYF	TGTGCCAGCAGTTTTCAAATACTAGGCGAGCAGTACTTC
NA	TRBV12-3/TRBV12-4	TRBJ2-6	NA	CASSSAGANVLTF	TGTGCCAGCAGTTCCGCTGGGGCCAACGTCCTGACTTTC
TRBD1	TRBV7-2	TRBJ2-7	NA	CASSLRRGQDPYEQYF	TGTGCCAGCAGCTTACGCCGTGGACAGGACCCCTACGAGCAGTACTTC
TRBD1	TRBV5-1	TRBJ1-1	NA	CASSPRGQGVGNTEAFF	TGCGCCAGCAGCCCTCGGGGACAGGGGGTTGGGAACACTGAAGCTTTCTTT
NA	TRBV9	TRBJ2-5	NA	CASSVGTGTSLQETQYF	TGTGCCAGCAGCGTAGGCACGGGTACTAGCCTACAAGAGACCCAGTACTTC
TRBD1	TRBV6-2/TRBV6-3	TRBJ1-2	NA	CASSYFGQGSYGYTF	TGTGCCAGCAGTTACTTCGGACAGGGAAGTTATGGCTACACCTTC
TRBD1	TRBV18	TRBJ1-2	NA	CASSPMRGRGSNYGYTF	TGTGCCAGCTCACCGATGAGGGGGCGCGGTTCTAACTATGGCTACACCTTC
NA	TRBV9	TRBJ1-1	NA	CASSVGGLTEAFF	TGTGCCAGCAGCGTAGGAGGGTTGACTGAAGCTTTCTTT